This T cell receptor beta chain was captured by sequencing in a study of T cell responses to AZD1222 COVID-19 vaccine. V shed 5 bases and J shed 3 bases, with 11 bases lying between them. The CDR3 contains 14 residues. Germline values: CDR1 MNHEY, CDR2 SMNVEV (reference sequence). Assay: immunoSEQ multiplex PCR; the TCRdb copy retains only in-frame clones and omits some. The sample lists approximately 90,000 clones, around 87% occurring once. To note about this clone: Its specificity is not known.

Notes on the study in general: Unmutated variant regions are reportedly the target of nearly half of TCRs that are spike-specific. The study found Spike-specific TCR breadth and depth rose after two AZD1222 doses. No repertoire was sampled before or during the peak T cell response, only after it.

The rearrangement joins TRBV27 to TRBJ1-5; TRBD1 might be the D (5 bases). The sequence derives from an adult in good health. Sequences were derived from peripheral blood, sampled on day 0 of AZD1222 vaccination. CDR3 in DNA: TGTGCCAGCAGTGTACGACAGACCAATCAGCCCCAGCATTTT. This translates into CASSVRQTNQPQHF.